These 6 T cell receptor beta chains originate from one sample sequenced in a study of blood T cells in healthy people across ages. Primed by a sample-barcoded 5' primer and a J-beta primer mix, a second PCR proceeded for roughly 6 to 12 cycles. TCRdb ran MiXCR on the 5' RACE reads and lists one entry per CDR3 protein. The sample consists of 700,000 to 950,000 distinct CDR3 sequences, about 62% of them appearing once. The sample comprised blood. The receptors originated from a man younger than 40 in good health.

This clonotype came up once. The rearrangement uses TRBV14 and TRBJ2-5, with D possibly being TRBD2 (5 bases). The J call may be mistaken, given a closer DNA end match to TRBJ2-7. CDR3 length: 12 residues. In germline, CDR1 is SGHDN, CDR2 FVKESK. The CDR3 nucleotides are TGTGCCAGTCGACACGGGGTTTACGAGCAGTACTTC. Translated: CASRHGVYEQYF.

The rearrangement uses TRBV2 and TRBJ2-4; D may be TRBD1 or TRBD2 (5 bases each). This CDR3 spans 14 amino acids. Germline CDR1 SNHLY, CDR2 FYNNEI. V was clipped by 7 bases and J by 6 bases, with 16 bases between them. The CDR3 coding sequence is TGTGCCAGCAATCGAAGGGGTGGAGGAAACATTCAGTACTTC. Translation: CASNRRGGGNIQYF.

The rearrangement uses TRBV29-1 and TRBJ2-4, with 12 bases fitting TRBD2. The trim removed 7 bases at V and 13 bases at J, leaving 11 bases unmatched. Germline V gives CDR1 SQVTM, CDR2 ANQGSEA. The CDR3 runs 13 residues. The CDR3 sequence: CSAPGLAGHEQYF. The CDR3 region has the DNA TGCAGCGCGCCGGGACTAGCGGGCCATGAGCAGTACTTC.

The V and J genes are TRBV6-1 and TRBJ2-7; weak D call: TRBD1 (6 bases). V lost 8 bases and J 2 bases, leaving 13 bases between the germline ends. CDR3 length equals 13 residues. Germline V lookup: CDR1 MNHNS, CDR2 SASEGT. The CDR3 reads CASLRQGTYEQYF. The CDR3 DNA is TGTGCCAGCTTACGTCAGGGGACCTACGAGCAGTACTTC.

V usage is TRBV19 and J usage is TRBJ1-5; no clear D. CDR1 and CDR2 from the germline V gene are LNHDA and SQIVND (reference sequence). The CDR3 runs 14 residues. With 5 bases removed from V and 0 bases from J, the gap between germline ends came to 8 bases. CDR3 nucleotides: TGTGCCAGTAGTGTGGAGCCTAGCAATCAGCCCCAGCATTTT. It yields the protein CASSVEPSNQPQHF.

V and J are TRBV9 and TRBJ2-5, with 9 nucleotides matching TRBD2. V lost 0 bases to trimming and J lost 5 bases; unmatched junction nucleotides: 5. CDR3 length equals 15 residues. Germline CDR1 is SGDLS and CDR2 is YYNGEE. The CDR3 loop reads CASSVVAGATETQYF. CDR3 coding DNA: TGTGCCAGCAGCGTAGTAGCGGGAGCTACGGAGACCCAGTACTTC.